The source of this T cell receptor (beta chain) is a study of cytomegalovirus exposure and HLA in healthy donors. CDR1 and CDR2 from the germline V gene are SGHRS and YFSETQ. V was pared by 0 bases and J by 6 bases, with 5 bases of the junction left unmatched. The CDR3 is 16 amino acids. Study-level findings and limits: Reportedly, a later analysis found an Asian-associated ancestry cluster had fewer N-insertions than the roughly 670-donor mean. Presence/absence analyses assumed roughly uniform sequencing depth across donors, which may not hold.

It was healthy bone marrow donors who served as donors. Use of 60 Vbeta and 13 Jbeta primers characterized the PCR. In the source study's methods: As a later analysis found, there were 82 million or so unique TCR beta chains, of which around 10 million were shared. Produced via immunoSEQ multiplex PCR; TCRdb's table is partial and in-frame only. V, J and clone size were drawn from that table, and D and trimming were deduced from the DNA. The sample has 49,000 or so clones, 81% seen once; the top ten hold roughly 2.3%. With respect to this clone: Its antigen is undetermined.

The V and J genes are TRBV5-1 and TRBJ1-6, with TRBD1 matching 8 bases. The clonotype comes from a boy aged 10-17 years in good health and CMV-seropositive. The sample was PBMCs. The CDR3 sequence: CASSLAGGGFNSPLHF. CDR3 nucleotide sequence: TGCGCCAGCAGCTTGGCAGGGGGCGGCTTTAATTCACCCCTCCACTTT.